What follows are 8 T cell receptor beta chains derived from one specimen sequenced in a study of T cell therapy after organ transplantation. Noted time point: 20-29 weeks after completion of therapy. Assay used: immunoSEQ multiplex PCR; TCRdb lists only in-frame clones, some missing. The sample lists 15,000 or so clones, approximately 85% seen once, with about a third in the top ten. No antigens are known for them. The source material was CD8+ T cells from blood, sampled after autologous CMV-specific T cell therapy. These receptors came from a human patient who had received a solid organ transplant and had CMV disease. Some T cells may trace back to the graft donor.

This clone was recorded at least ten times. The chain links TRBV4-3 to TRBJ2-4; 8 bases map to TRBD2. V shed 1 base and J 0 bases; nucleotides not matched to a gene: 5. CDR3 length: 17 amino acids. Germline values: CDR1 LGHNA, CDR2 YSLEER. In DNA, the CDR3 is TGCGCCAGCAGCCAAGGGTTAGCGGGGACAGCCAAAAACATTCAGTACTTC. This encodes CASSQGLAGTAKNIQYF.

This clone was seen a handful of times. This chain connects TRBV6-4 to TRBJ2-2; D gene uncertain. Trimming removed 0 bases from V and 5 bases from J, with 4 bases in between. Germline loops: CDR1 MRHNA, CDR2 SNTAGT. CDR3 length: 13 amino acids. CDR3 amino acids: CASSDSGTGELFF. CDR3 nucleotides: TGTGCCAGCAGTGACTCTGGAACCGGGGAGCTGTTTTTT.

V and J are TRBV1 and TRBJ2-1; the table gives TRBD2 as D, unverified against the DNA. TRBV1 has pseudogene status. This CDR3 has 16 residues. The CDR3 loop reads CTSSQRTSGGVSEQFF. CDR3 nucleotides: TGCACCAGCAGCCAAAGGACTAGCGGGGGGGTTAGTGAGCAGTTCTTC.

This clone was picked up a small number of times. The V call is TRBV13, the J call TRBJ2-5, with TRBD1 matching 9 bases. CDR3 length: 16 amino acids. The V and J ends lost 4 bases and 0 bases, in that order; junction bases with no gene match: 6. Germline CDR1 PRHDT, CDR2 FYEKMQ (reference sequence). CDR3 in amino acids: CASSSVQGADQETQYF. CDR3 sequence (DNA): TGTGCCAGCAGCTCGGTACAGGGGGCTGACCAAGAGACCCAGTACTTC.

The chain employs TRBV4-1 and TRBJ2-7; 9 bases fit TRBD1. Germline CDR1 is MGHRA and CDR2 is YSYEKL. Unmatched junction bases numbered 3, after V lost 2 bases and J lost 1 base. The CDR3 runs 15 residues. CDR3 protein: CASSQKQGASYEQYF. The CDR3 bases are TGCGCCAGCAGCCAAAAACAGGGGGCTTCCTACGAGCAGTACTTC.

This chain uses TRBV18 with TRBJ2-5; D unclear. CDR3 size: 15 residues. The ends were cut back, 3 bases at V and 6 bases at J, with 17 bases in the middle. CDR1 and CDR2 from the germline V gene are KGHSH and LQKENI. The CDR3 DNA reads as TGTGCCAGCTCACCGTTCAGTGAAGGCGAAAAGACCCAGTACTTC. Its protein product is CASSPFSEGEKTQYF.

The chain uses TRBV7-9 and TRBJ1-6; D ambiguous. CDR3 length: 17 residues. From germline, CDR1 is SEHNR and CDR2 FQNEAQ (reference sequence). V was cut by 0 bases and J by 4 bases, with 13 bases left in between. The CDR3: CASSLAQVENYNSPLHF. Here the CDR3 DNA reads TGTGCCAGCAGCTTAGCGCAGGTGGAAAATTATAATTCACCCCTCCACTTT. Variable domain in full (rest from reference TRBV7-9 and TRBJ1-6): DTGVSQNPRHKITKRGQNVTFRCDPISEHNRLYWYRQTLGQGPEFLTYFQNEAQLEKSRLLSDRFSAERPKGSFSTLEIQRTEQGDSAMYLCASSLAQVENYNSPLHFGNGTRLTVT.

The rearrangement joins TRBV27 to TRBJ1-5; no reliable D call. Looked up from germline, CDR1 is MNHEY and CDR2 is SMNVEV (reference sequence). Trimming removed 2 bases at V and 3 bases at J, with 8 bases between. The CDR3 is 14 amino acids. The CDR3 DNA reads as TGTGCCAGCAGTTTAGGGGTCCCCAATCAGCCCCAGCATTTT. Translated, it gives CASSLGVPNQPQHF.